This TCR beta chain was captured in a study of blood T cell repertoires in COVID-19. Per the original methods: Estimation of nucleated cell counts was performed using reference gene primer amplification. The protocol was immunoSEQ multiplex PCR, while the TCRdb copy is restricted to in-frame clones and leaves out a portion. V, J and clone size are those of that table, while D and trimming were read from the DNA. The table has about 150,000 clones, 65% to 85% seen once. Clinical history reported by participants formed the basis on which cohorts were assigned. This TCR was sampled from a man between 65 and 85 years old who had been exposed to COVID-19. Sample: PBMCs or T cells enriched from blood (not recorded which).

For the CDR3, the DNA is TGTGCCAGCAGTTACGACCCTCGGGGGTATCGCTACGAGCAGTACTTC. Protein: CASSYDPRGYRYEQYF. The chain links TRBV6-5 to TRBJ2-7; D is possibly TRBD2 (6 bases). The CDR3 contains 16 residues. The V end was cut by 2 bases, the J end by 3 bases, with 17 bases between. CDR1 is MNHEY, CDR2 SVGAGI, per germline.